The 30 T cell receptor beta chains presented below share a single source sample, sequenced in a study of T cell responses to AZD1222 COVID-19 vaccine. The table came from immunoSEQ multiplex PCR; TCRdb's copy has only in-frame clones and leaves some out. The sample holds about 76,000 clones, 70% to 90% seen once. The sequenced sample was peripheral blood, obtained on day 0 of MenACWY control vaccination. Every receptor here comes from an adult in good health.

V gene TRBV5-6 combines with J gene TRBJ2-7; 9 bases line up with TRBD2. The V gene's germline CDR1 is SGHDT and CDR2 YYEEEE. V shed 4 bases and J 0 bases; nucleotides not matched to a gene: 8. The CDR3 covers 16 residues. The CDR3 DNA follows: TGTGCCAGCAGCCTGGCCTCTAGCGGGAACTCCTACGAGCAGTACTTC. Protein: CASSLASSGNSYEQYF.

The CDR3 region has the DNA TGTGCCAGCAGGCCTCGGGACCCGGGGAACGAGCAGTACTTC. Protein sequence: CASRPRDPGNEQYF. The chain is built from TRBV6-2 or TRBV6-3 and TRBJ2-7; D is tentatively TRBD1 or TRBD2 (5 bases each). V gave up 6 bases and J gave up 5 bases, with 17 bases separating them. Germline CDR1 is MNHEY and CDR2 is SVGEGT. The CDR3 totals 14 residues.

The chain carries TRBV4-1 and TRBJ2-5; no firm D call. The V and J ends lost 1 base and 4 bases respectively, with 7 bases between them. Germline V gives CDR1 MGHRA, CDR2 YSYEKL. The CDR3 totals 13 residues. The CDR3 bases are TGCGCCAGCAGCCAAGCTGCCGGAGAGACCCAGTACTTC. Amino acids: CASSQAAGETQYF.

CDR3 residues: CASSGDHSGTDTEAFF. The CDR3 DNA reads TGTGCCAGCAGTGGGGATCACTCAGGGACGGACACTGAAGCTTTCTTT. The rearrangement joins TRBV6-1 to TRBJ1-1; the D gene is possibly TRBD1 (5 bases). This CDR3 has 16 amino acids. CDR1 MNHNS and CDR2 SASEGT come from the germline V gene. Trimming cost V 4 bases and J 3 bases, with 18 bases left between them.

The chain has TRBV7-2 and TRBJ2-2; D assignment may be TRBD1 or TRBD2 (5 bases each). Per the germline V gene, CDR1 is SGHTA and CDR2 is FQGNSA. The CDR3 runs to 16 residues. V lost 3 bases, J lost 1 base, and 12 bases lay in between. CDR3 sequence (DNA): TGTGCCAGCAGCTTTCACATGGGGGTGAACACCGGGGAGCTGTTTTTT. This encodes CASSFHMGVNTGELFF.

The chain links TRBV7-3 to TRBJ1-2, with a possible D match to TRBD1 (5 bases). The V gene lost 1 base and the J gene lost 5 bases, with 8 bases spanning the gap. The germline CDR1 and CDR2 sequences are SGHTA and FQGTGA. The CDR3 loop spans 13 amino acids. CDR3 in amino acids: CASSLSRDYGYTF. The CDR3 DNA sequence: TGTGCCAGCAGCTTAAGCAGGGATTATGGCTACACCTTC.

The chain couples TRBV12-3 or TRBV12-4 to TRBJ2-3; no clear D gene. The germline V and J ends were trimmed by 0 bases and 13 bases, with 8 bases remaining between them. There are 11 residues in the CDR3. The CDR3 DNA follows: TGTGCCAGCAGTTTAGCGCCACTGGAGTATTTT. Translating it yields CASSLAPLEYF.

The V and J genes are TRBV23-1 and TRBJ2-7, with D tentatively TRBD2 (5 bases). TRBV23-1 is an ORF; its function is uncertain. Trimming pared 11 bases from V and 0 bases from J, leaving 8 bases between. This CDR3 has 11 amino acids. This CDR3 is CAGGSSYEQYF. CDR3 sequence (DNA): TGCGCCGGTGGGAGCTCCTACGAGCAGTACTTC.

CDR3 amino acids: CASSYSTGINTEAFF. Written as DNA, the CDR3 is TGTGCCAGCAGTTACTCGACAGGGATAAACACTGAAGCTTTCTTT. The V call is TRBV6-5, the J call TRBJ1-1; the match to TRBD1 covers 7 bases. In germline, CDR1 is MNHEY, CDR2 SVGAGI. V lost 0 bases, J lost 2 bases, and 3 bases stayed unmatched. The CDR3 runs to 15 residues.

V usage is TRBV7-9 and J usage is TRBJ2-7; 13 bases are a match to TRBD2. The CDR3 runs 16 residues. After removal of 4 bases from V and 4 bases from J, the junction contained 7 bases not matched to a gene. The germline gives CDR1 SEHNR, CDR2 FQNEAQ (reference sequence). DNA of the CDR3: TGTGCCAGCAGCTGGGTGGGGACTAGCGGGATTTACGAGCAGTACTTC. This gives the protein CASSWVGTSGIYEQYF.

V gene TRBV20-1 combines with J gene TRBJ2-7, with D perhaps matching TRBD2 (5 bases). V gave up 3 bases and J gave up 5 bases, with 8 bases separating them. There are 11 residues in the CDR3. The V gene's germline CDR1 is DFQATT and CDR2 SNEGSKA (reference sequence). The CDR3 nucleotides read TGCAGTGCTAGTTCCGGGGACGAGCAGTACTTC. The encoded protein is CSASSGDEQYF.

The chain carries TRBV7-2 and TRBJ2-5, with D maybe TRBD2 (7 bases). Trimming removed 6 bases from V and 5 bases from J, with 22 bases in between. The CDR3 is 16 amino acids. Germline values: CDR1 SGHTA, CDR2 FQGNSA. CDR3 sequence (DNA): TGTGCCAGCAGATACCGCGCGGGGGCAGCAGGGGAGACCCAGTACTTC. The encoded protein is CASRYRAGAAGETQYF.

The chain links TRBV9 to TRBJ1-6; the match to TRBD1 covers 7 bases. The CDR3 covers 17 residues. Per the germline V gene, CDR1 is SGDLS and CDR2 is YYNGEE. V was pared by 3 bases and J by 2 bases, with 8 bases of the junction left unmatched. As DNA, the CDR3 is TGTGCCAGCAGCGCCTCAGGGGGAAAGGCCTATAATTCACCCCTCCACTTT. Amino acids: CASSASGGKAYNSPLHF. Variable domain in full (rest from reference TRBV9 and TRBJ1-6): DSGVTQTPKHLITATGQRVTLRCSPRSGDLSVYWYQQSLDQGLQFLIQYYNGEERAKGNILERFSAQQFPDLHSELNLSSLELGDSALYFCASSASGGKAYNSPLHFGNGTRLTVT.

The V and J genes are TRBV6-5 and TRBJ1-3; D not certain. The germline V gene has CDR1 MNHEY and CDR2 SVGAGI. Trimming shortened V by 4 bases and J by 8 bases, and 12 bases separated the two germline ends. The CDR3 consists of 13 residues. As DNA, the CDR3 is TGTGCCAGCAGTTGGGAGGACGCAGACACCATATATTTT. It yields the protein CASSWEDADTIYF.

This chain connects TRBV6-2 or TRBV6-3 to TRBJ1-3; TRBD1 is a possible D gene (5 bases). V was pared by 2 bases and J by 0 bases, with 14 bases between. The CDR3 spans 17 residues. Germline lookup yields CDR1 MNHEY and CDR2 SVGEGT. The CDR3 sequence is CASSYHKTAGSGNTIYF. CDR3 in DNA: TGTGCCAGCAGTTACCATAAGACAGCGGGCTCTGGAAACACCATATATTTT.

The J gene is TRBJ1-2, the V gene TRBV4-3, with no clear D. Germline V gives CDR1 LGHNA, CDR2 YSLEER. Trimming pared 4 bases from V and 5 bases from J, leaving 17 bases between. CDR3 length: 15 amino acids. The CDR3 here is CASSLHPAGGYGYTF. DNA for the CDR3: TGCGCCAGCAGCCTCCACCCCGCAGGTGGGTATGGCTACACCTTC.

The sample holds one count of this clone. The rearrangement links TRBV3-1 (or the pseudogene TRBV3-2) to TRBJ2-5; no clear D. CDR1 is LGHDT, CDR2 YNNKEL, per germline (reference sequence). V was cut by 5 bases and J by 5 bases, with 3 bases left in between. The CDR3 sequence is 10 residues long. In nucleotides, the CDR3 is TGTGCCAGCAGCAAGGAGACCCAGTACTTC. Its protein product is CASSKETQYF.

The J gene is TRBJ1-5, the V gene TRBV28, with D possibly TRBD1 on 6 matching bases. Germline V CDR1 and CDR2: MDHEN, SYDVKM. The V end lost 3 bases, the J end lost 11 bases, and 11 bases lay between the germline ends. This CDR3 has 12 amino acids. CDR3 protein: CASSLEGTSQHF. CDR3 DNA: TGTGCCAGCAGTTTGGAAGGGACATCCCAGCATTTT.

The chain joins TRBV7-9 to TRBJ1-1, with TRBD1 as a possible D gene (5 bases). The CDR3 totals 14 residues. V gave up 4 bases and J gave up 1 base, with 10 bases separating them. Germline loops: CDR1 SEHNR, CDR2 FQNEAQ (reference sequence). CDR3 sequence: CASSSADRNTEAFF. In DNA, the CDR3 is TGTGCCAGCAGCTCGGCAGACAGGAACACTGAAGCTTTCTTT.

V and J are TRBV20-1 and TRBJ2-7; D uncertain. Trimming pared 8 bases from V and 1 base from J, leaving 9 bases between. CDR1 is DFQATT, CDR2 SNEGSKA, per germline (reference sequence). This CDR3 is 11 amino acids long. CDR3 nucleotide sequence: TGCAGTCTGGCAGGATCCTACGAGCAGTACTTC. Translating gives CSLAGSYEQYF.

On this clone itself: Mismatch with germline at one junction end may stem from a read error. V usage is TRBV19 and J usage is TRBJ1-1, with a possible D match to TRBD1 (5 bases). This CDR3 spans 12 amino acids. The germline V gene encodes CDR1 LNHDA and CDR2 SQIVND (reference sequence). The CDR3 DNA follows: TGTGCCAGCAGTAGAGGGACCACTGAAGCTTTCTTT. Translating it yields CASSRGTTEAFF.

The CDR3 reads CASKMLGRALQYF. CDR3 nucleotides: TGTGCCAGCAAAATGTTAGGAAGGGCCCTGCAGTATTTT. The chain couples TRBV12-3 or TRBV12-4 to TRBJ2-3; D is unclear. V lost 7 bases and J lost 11, with 19 bases in between. CDR3 length: 13 residues.

This rearrangement joins TRBV6-5 to TRBJ2-7; TRBD2 aligns across 8 bases. V lost 10 bases, J lost 5 bases, and 10 bases stayed unmatched. This CDR3 is built from 13 residues. Looked up from germline, CDR1 is MNHEY and CDR2 is SVGAGI. The CDR3 loop is CATSIAGLHEQYF. The CDR3 coding sequence is TGTGCCACCTCCATAGCGGGACTCCACGAGCAGTACTTC.

The J gene is TRBJ2-7, the V gene TRBV6-5; D possibly corresponds to TRBD2 (5 bases). Deletions cut 2 bases from V and 2 bases from J, with 10 bases between. Germline lookup yields CDR1 MNHEY and CDR2 SVGAGI. This CDR3 is built from 14 residues. The CDR3 nucleotides are TGTGCCAGCAGTTACGGAGGTGCGACCTACGAGCAGTACTTC. Encoded protein: CASSYGGATYEQYF.

The genes are TRBV27 and TRBJ1-1; D is perhaps TRBD1 (5 bases). Trimming shortened V by 1 base and J by 0 bases, and 15 bases separated the two germline ends. The CDR3 covers 17 residues. Germline lookup yields CDR1 MNHEY and CDR2 SMNVEV (reference sequence). The CDR3 DNA reads TGTGCCAGCAGTTTATACGACATCGGGGCGATGAACACTGAAGCTTTCTTT. As protein: CASSLYDIGAMNTEAFF.

The rearrangement joins TRBV7-9 to TRBJ1-1; TRBD1 agrees at 7 bases. The germline V gene encodes CDR1 SEHNR and CDR2 FQNEAQ (reference sequence). Germline trimming cut 10 bases from V and 10 bases from J; bases unmatched to any gene: 6. The CDR3 spans 10 residues. The CDR3 DNA reads TGTGCCAACACAGGGGATGGAGCTTTCTTT. Amino acids: CANTGDGAFF.

V is TRBV18 and J is TRBJ2-6, with 11 bases aligning to TRBD2. V was pared by 3 bases and J by 0 bases, with 13 bases of the junction left unmatched. The CDR3 covers 21 residues. CDR1 is KGHSH, CDR2 LQKENI, per germline. This CDR3 reads CASSPEFQGLAAHSGANVLTF. The CDR3 region has the DNA TGTGCCAGCTCACCGGAGTTTCAGGGACTAGCGGCCCACTCTGGGGCCAACGTCCTGACTTTC.

The chain uses TRBV28 and TRBJ1-2; the D gene is possibly TRBD1 (5 bases). The germline gives CDR1 MDHEN, CDR2 SYDVKM. Deletions cut 5 bases from V and 8 bases from J, with 12 bases between. The CDR3 runs 12 residues. CDR3 sequence reads: CASSAGVGGYTF. CDR3 sequence (DNA): TGTGCCAGCAGTGCGGGGGTAGGAGGCTACACCTTC.

This clone was seen only once. J is TRBJ1-5 and V is TRBV4-1, with unresolved D. This CDR3 spans 18 amino acids. Germline V gene lookup returns CDR1 MGHRA and CDR2 YSYEKL. With 0 bases removed from V and 0 bases from J, the gap between germline ends came to 15 bases. The CDR3, as DNA: TGCGCCAGCAGCCAAGATCTGGGTCAGCTTTATAGCAATCAGCCCCAGCATTTT. It specifies CASSQDLGQLYSNQPQHF.

The V gene is TRBV30, the J gene TRBJ2-1, with D possibly matching TRBD2 (6 bases). V lost 1 base and J 2 bases, leaving 9 bases between the germline ends. The CDR3 extends over 14 amino acids. Germline CDR1 is GTSNPN and CDR2 is SVGIG (reference sequence). This CDR3 reads CAWSAPGAYNEQFF. The DNA of the CDR3 is TGTGCCTGGAGTGCACCGGGAGCCTACAATGAGCAGTTCTTC.